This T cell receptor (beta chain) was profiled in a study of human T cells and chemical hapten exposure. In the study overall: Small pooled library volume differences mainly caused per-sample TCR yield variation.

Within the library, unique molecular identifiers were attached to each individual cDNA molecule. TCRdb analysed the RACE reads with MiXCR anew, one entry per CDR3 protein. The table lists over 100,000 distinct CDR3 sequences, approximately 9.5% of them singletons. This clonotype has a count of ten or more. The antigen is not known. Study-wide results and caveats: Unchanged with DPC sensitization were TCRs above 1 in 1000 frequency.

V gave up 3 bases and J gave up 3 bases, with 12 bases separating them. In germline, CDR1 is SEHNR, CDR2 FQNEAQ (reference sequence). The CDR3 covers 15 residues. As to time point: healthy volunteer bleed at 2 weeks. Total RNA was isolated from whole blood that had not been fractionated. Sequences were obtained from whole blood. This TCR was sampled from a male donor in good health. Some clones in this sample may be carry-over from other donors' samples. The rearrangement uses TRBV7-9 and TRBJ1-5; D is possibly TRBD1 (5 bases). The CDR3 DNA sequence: TGTGCCAGCAGCTTGGGGACCGCAGTCAATCAGCCCCAGCATTTT. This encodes CASSLGTAVNQPQHF. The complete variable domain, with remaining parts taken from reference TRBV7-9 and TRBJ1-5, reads DTGVSQNPRHKITKRGQNVTFRCDPISEHNRLYWYRQTLGQGPEFLTYFQNEAQLEKSRLLSDRFSAERPKGSFSTLEIQRTEQGDSAMYLCASSLGTAVNQPQHFGDGTRLSIL.